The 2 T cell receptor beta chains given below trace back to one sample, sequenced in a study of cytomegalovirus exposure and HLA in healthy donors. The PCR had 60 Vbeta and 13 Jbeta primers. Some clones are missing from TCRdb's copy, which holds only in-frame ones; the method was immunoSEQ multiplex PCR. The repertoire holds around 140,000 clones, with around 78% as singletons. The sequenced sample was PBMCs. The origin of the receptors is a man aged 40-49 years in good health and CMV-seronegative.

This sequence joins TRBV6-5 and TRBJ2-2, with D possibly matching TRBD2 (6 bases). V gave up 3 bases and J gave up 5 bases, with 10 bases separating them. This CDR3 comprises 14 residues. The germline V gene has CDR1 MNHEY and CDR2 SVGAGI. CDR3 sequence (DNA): TGTGCCAGCAGTTATAGGGCGGGGACCGGGGAGCTGTTTTTT. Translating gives CASSYRAGTGELFF.

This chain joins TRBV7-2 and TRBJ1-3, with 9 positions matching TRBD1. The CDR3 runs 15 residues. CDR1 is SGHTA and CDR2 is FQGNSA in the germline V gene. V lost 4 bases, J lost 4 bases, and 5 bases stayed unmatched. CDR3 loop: CASSWTGAGGNTIYF. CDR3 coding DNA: TGTGCCAGCAGCTGGACAGGGGCGGGGGGAAACACCATATATTTT.